Each of the 9 T cell receptor beta chains below was sequenced from the same sample in a study of OX40 agonist ivuxolimab in advanced cancers. Sequencing used immunoSEQ multiplex PCR; TCRdb keeps in-frame clones, though not all of them. The sample has more than 90,000 clones; approximately 80% are singletons. Sequenced here: CD4+ or CD8+ T cells sorted from blood, sampled in a trial of the OX40 agonist ivuxolimab. These receptors all stem from an adult with an advanced solid tumor such as melanoma, head and neck, liver or kidney cancer.

The genes are TRBV2 and TRBJ1-2, with a tentative D call TRBD1 (6 bases). Germline lookup yields CDR1 SNHLY and CDR2 FYNNEI. V lost 7 bases and J lost 2, with 17 bases in between. The CDR3 covers 15 residues. CDR3 amino acids: CASNPDGGLNYGYTF. The CDR3, as DNA: TGTGCCAGCAACCCCGATGGGGGCCTCAACTATGGCTACACCTTC.

The chain links TRBV27 to TRBJ1-6; D remains ambiguous. The V gene's germline CDR1 is MNHEY and CDR2 SMNVEV (reference sequence). V lost 1 base and J 6 bases, leaving 16 bases between the germline ends. The CDR3 is made up of 17 amino acids. In DNA, the CDR3 is TGTGCCAGCAGTTTATTCGGCAATCTAGCCTTTAATTCACCCCTCCACTTT. It yields the protein CASSLFGNLAFNSPLHF.

This sequence joins TRBV11-2 and TRBJ1-2; D gene ambiguous. CDR1 is SGHAT, CDR2 FQNNGV, per germline. The CDR3 contains 14 residues. V shed 1 base and J shed 3 bases, with 9 bases lying between them. This chain's CDR3 is CASSLVRDHYGYTF. The CDR3 region has the DNA TGTGCCAGCAGCTTAGTCCGGGATCACTATGGCTACACCTTC. Full variable domain (missing parts from reference TRBV11-2 and TRBJ1-2): EAGVAQSPRYKIIEKRQSVAFWCNPISGHATLYWYQQILGQGPKLLIQFQNNGVVDDSQLPKDRFSAERLKGVDSTLKIQPAKLEDSAVYLCASSLVRDHYGYTFGSGTRLTVV.

The chain joins TRBV29-1 to TRBJ2-7; perhaps TRBD2 as D (6 bases). The CDR3 contains 15 residues. Trimming stripped 2 bases from V and 3 bases from J, with 17 bases between. The V gene's germline CDR1 is SQVTM and CDR2 ANQGSEA. CDR3 DNA sequence: TGCAGCGTTGAAATGATGACTAGGCAGAGCTACGAGCAGTACTTC. It encodes CSVEMMTRQSYEQYF.

V gene TRBV5-1 combines with J gene TRBJ1-1, with 8 bases matching TRBD1. Trimming took 1 base from V and 1 from J; bases not matched to a gene: 6. CDR1 and CDR2 from the germline V gene are SGHRS and YFSETQ. This CDR3 is built from 16 residues. The CDR3 DNA reads as TGCGCCAGCAGCTTGACTCAAACAGGGGGGAACACTGAAGCTTTCTTT. Encoded protein: CASSLTQTGGNTEAFF.

The CDR3 spells CASSFSWNTEAFF. In DNA, the CDR3 is TGTGCCAGCAGCTTTAGTTGGAACACTGAAGCTTTCTTT. This chain uses TRBV7-8 with TRBJ1-1; D remains ambiguous. The CDR3 loop spans 13 amino acids. Germline lookup yields CDR1 SGHVS and CDR2 FQNEAQ. Trimming pared 3 bases from V and 1 base from J, leaving 6 bases between.

The chain is built from TRBV4-2 and TRBJ2-1, with TRBD2 as a possible D gene (6 bases). Germline lookup yields CDR1 LGHNA and CDR2 YNFKEQ. Trimming pared 4 bases from V and 9 bases from J, leaving 13 bases between. The CDR3 has 13 amino acids. The CDR3 nucleotides are TGTGCCAGCAGCCCGGGGACTGGGGTTGAGCAGTTCTTC. Protein product: CASSPGTGVEQFF.

The rearrangement joins TRBV2 to TRBJ2-5, with 9 bases identical to TRBD1. V was clipped by 6 bases and J by 7 bases; unmatched bases: 6. CDR3 length: 13 residues. Germline lookup yields CDR1 SNHLY and CDR2 FYNNEI. CDR3 DNA: TGTGCCAGCAGGTCGGGACAGGGAACGACCCAGTACTTC. Translation gives CASRSGQGTTQYF. Supplemented by reference TRBV2 and TRBJ2-5, the full variable domain reads EPEVTQTPSHQVTQMGQEVILRCVPISNHLYFYWYRQILGQKVEFLVSFYNNEISEKSEIFDDQFSVERPDGSNFTLKIRSTKLEDSAMYFCASRSGQGTTQYFGPGTRLLVL.

The chain joins TRBV7-2 to TRBJ2-7; 9 nucleotides align to TRBD2. The CDR3 sequence is 16 residues long. Germline assignment: CDR1 SGHTA and CDR2 FQGNSA. V trimming: 1 base; J trimming: 2 bases; junction bases outside the gene matches: 6. The DNA for the CDR3 is TGTGCCAGCAGCTTAGTTGGGACTAGCAGTACCTACGAGCAGTACTTC. Residues: CASSLVGTSSTYEQYF. Combining the CDR3 with reference TRBV7-2 and TRBJ2-7 gives the whole variable domain GAGVSQSPSNKVTEKGKDVELRCDPISGHTALYWYRQSLGQGLEFLIYFQGNSAPDKSGLPSDRFSAERTGGSVSTLTIQRTQQEDSAVYLCASSLVGTSSTYEQYFGPGTRLTVT.